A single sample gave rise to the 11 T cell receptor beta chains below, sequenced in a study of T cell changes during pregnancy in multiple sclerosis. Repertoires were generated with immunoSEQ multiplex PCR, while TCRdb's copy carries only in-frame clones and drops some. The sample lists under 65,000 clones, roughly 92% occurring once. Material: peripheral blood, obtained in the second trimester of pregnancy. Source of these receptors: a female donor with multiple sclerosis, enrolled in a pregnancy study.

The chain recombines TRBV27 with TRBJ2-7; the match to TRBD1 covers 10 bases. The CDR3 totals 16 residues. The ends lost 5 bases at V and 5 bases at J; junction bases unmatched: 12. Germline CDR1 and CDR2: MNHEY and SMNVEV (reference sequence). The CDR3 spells CASSLGLGQGYHEQYF. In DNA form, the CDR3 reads TGTGCCAGCAGTCTTGGGTTGGGACAGGGGTACCACGAGCAGTACTTC.

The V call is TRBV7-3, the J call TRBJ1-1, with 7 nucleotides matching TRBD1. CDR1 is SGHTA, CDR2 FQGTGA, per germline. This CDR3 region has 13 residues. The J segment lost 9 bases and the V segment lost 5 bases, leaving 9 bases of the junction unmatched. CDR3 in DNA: TGTGCCAGCAGCACGCAAACGGGACAGCAAGCTTTCTTT. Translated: CASSTQTGQQAFF.

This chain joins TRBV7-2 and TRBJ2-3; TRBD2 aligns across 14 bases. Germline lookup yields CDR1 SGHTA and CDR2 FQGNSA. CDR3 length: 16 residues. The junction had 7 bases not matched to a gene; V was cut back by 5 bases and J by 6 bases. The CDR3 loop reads CASSPRLAGGQDTQYF. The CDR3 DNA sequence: TGTGCCAGCAGCCCTAGACTAGCGGGAGGGCAGGATACGCAGTATTTT.

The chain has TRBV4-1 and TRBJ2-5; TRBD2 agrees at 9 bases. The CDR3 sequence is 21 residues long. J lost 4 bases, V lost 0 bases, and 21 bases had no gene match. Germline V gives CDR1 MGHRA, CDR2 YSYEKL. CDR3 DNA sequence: TGCGCCAGCAGCCAAGATGGGAGGGCAGGAAGTGCTAGCGGGATAGGAGAGACCCAGTACTTC. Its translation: CASSQDGRAGSASGIGETQYF.

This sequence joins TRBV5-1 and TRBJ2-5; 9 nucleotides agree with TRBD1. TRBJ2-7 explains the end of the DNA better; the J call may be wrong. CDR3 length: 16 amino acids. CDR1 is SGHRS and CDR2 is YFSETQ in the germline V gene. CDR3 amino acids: CASSPQGQGRSYEQYF. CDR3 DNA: TGCGCCAGCAGCCCTCAGGGACAGGGTAGGTCCTACGAGCAGTACTTC.

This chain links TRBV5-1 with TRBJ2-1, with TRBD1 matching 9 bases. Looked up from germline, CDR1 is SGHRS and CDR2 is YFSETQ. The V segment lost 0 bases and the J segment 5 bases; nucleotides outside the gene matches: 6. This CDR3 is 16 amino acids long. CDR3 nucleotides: TGCGCCAGCAGCTTGGGAGGGACAGGGTGGCACAATGAGCAGTTCTTC. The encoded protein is CASSLGGTGWHNEQFF.

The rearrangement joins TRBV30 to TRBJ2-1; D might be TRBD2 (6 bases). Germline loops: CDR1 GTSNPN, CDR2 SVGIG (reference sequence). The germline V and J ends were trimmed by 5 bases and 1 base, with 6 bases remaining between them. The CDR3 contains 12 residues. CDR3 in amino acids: CAWAGSYNEQFF. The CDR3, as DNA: TGTGCCTGGGCGGGATCCTACAATGAGCAGTTCTTC. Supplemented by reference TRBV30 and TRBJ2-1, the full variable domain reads SQTIHQWPATLVQPVGSPLSLECTVEGTSNPNLYWYRQAAGRGLQLLFYSVGIGQISSEVPQNLSASRPQDRQFILSSKKLLLSDSGFYLCAWAGSYNEQFFGPGTRLTVL.

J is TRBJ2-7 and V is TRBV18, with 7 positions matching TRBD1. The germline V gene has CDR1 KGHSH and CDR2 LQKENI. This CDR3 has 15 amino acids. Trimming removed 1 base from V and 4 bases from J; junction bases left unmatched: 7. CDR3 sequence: CASSPRRGGRYEQYF. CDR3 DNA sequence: TGTGCCAGCTCACCACGGCGAGGGGGCCGGTACGAGCAGTACTTC.

The CDR3 reads CASSPDRKETQYF. The DNA for the CDR3 is TGTGCCAGCTCACCGGACAGGAAAGAGACCCAGTACTTC. V is TRBV18 and J is TRBJ2-5; TRBD1 matches 7 bases. This CDR3 contains 13 residues. V shed 3 bases, J shed 3 bases, and the junction held 1 base outside the gene matches. Germline CDR1 is KGHSH and CDR2 is LQKENI.

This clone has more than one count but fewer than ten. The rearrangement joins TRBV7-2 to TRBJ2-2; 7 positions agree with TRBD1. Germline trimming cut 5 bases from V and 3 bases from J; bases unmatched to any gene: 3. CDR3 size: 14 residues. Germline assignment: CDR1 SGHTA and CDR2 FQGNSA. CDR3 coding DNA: TGTGCCAGCAGCCTGGGACAGTACACCGGGGAGCTGTTTTTT. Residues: CASSLGQYTGELFF.

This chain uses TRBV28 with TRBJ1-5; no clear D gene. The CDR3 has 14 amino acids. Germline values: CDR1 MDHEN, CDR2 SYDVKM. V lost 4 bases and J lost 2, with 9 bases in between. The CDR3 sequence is CASSSSVGNQPQHF. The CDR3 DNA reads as TGTGCCAGCAGTTCATCGGTCGGCAATCAGCCCCAGCATTTT.